A selection of T cell receptor beta chains follows, all from one sample in a study of blood T cell repertoires in COVID-19. Repertoires were generated with immunoSEQ multiplex PCR, while TCRdb's copy carries only in-frame clones and drops some. The sample records around 71,000 clones, approximately 86% being singletons. Sequencing was done on a sample of peripheral blood. The origin of the receptors is an older woman with acute or convalescent COVID-19. Each CDR3 is given with its conserved first and last residue.

j_call v_call cdr3_aa
TRBJ2-7 TRBV2 CASSGGGNRRYEQYF
TRBJ1-4 TRBV4-3 CASSQDGPGGKLFF
TRBJ2-1 TRBV7-3 CASSPSSDQTYNEQFF
TRBJ1-4 TRBV5-1 CASSVQGAFDEKLFF
TRBJ2-3 TRBV28 CASSVFAGGGTDTQYF
TRBJ1-2 TRBV4-1 CASSAGQRYGYTF
TRBJ1-2 TRBV7-2 CASSLIWQGGVGYTF
TRBJ2-1 TRBV7-8 CASSSSGRVYNEQFF
TRBJ2-1 TRBV5-1 CASSFESGKHSNEQFF
TRBJ2-7 TRBV28 CASSLADLGSSYEQYF
TRBJ1-4 TRBV24-1 CATSDGGTGATNEKLFF
TRBJ2-2 TRBV18 CASSPPGRTGELFF
TRBJ1-1 TRBV6-5 CASSPGTGNAEAFF
TRBJ1-4 TRBV6-5 CASTTLQGNEKLFF
TRBJ2-1 TRBV20-1 CSASGGWASGNEQFF
TRBJ1-4 TRBV6-5 CASRPGGLGEKLFF
TRBJ1-1 TRBV19 CASRRDRQNTEAFF
TRBJ2-5 TRBV5-6 CASSTGSEETQYF
TRBJ2-4 TRBV20-1 CSASDPQGYKNIQYF
TRBJ1-2 TRBV12-3/TRBV12-4 CASSFSGSDGYTF
TRBJ1-4 TRBV18 CASSRDSENEKLFF
TRBJ2-7 TRBV7-2 CASSLATDRGYEQYF
TRBJ2-7 TRBV6-2/TRBV6-3 CASSFSWTGGYEQYF
TRBJ2-1 TRBV2 CASSERLVGSYNEQFF
TRBJ1-1 TRBV6-4 CASSVRGNTEAFF
TRBJ2-7 TRBV20-1 CSASPLAEGYEQYF
TRBJ1-1 TRBV28 CASSPPTGGGRRLAFF
TRBJ1-5 TRBV2 CASSRTAGSGQPQHF
TRBJ1-6 TRBV25-1 CASTQAQGASLHF
TRBJ1-1 TRBV5-1 CASSWEVDTEAFF
TRBJ2-5 TRBV5-1 CASSLMAGGETQYF
TRBJ1-1 TRBV3-1/TRBV3-2 CASSHNRGLNTEAFF
TRBJ2-2 TRBV18 CASSPPSTNTGELFF
TRBJ2-1 TRBV4-1 CASSQEFFLEQFF
TRBJ1-4 TRBV7-9 CASSPGPGGNEKLFF
TRBJ2-1 TRBV6-5 CASSYSTGGPREQFF
TRBJ2-1 TRBV2 CASSEASYNEQFF
TRBJ2-7 TRBV7-9 CASSLTRDYEQYF
TRBJ2-2 TRBV18 CASSPGQGTAGELFF
TRBJ2-5 TRBV5-1 CASSVGLAGETQYF
TRBJ2-7 TRBV9 CASSAVPGGEQYF
TRBJ2-6 TRBV9 CASSKQAGGPSGANVLTF
TRBJ2-2 TRBV18 CASSPQQENTGELFF
TRBJ2-3 TRBV6-5 CASSYGGLSTDTQYF
TRBJ1-5 TRBV10-3 CAISESPMGQGVNQPQHF
TRBJ1-1 TRBV6-2/TRBV6-3 CASSPGQGTGEAFF
TRBJ2-7 TRBV19 CASSKRTEGSSYEQYF
TRBJ2-7 TRBV19 CASSIVATGTYEQYF